A single sample gave rise to the 20 T cell receptor beta chains below, sequenced in a study of blood T cells in healthy people across ages. Together with a sample-barcoded 5' primer, a J-beta primer mix was included in a second PCR lasting roughly 6 to 12 cycles. Via MiXCR, TCRdb re-called the 5' RACE reads, giving one row per CDR3 protein. There are 1.5 million to 2 million distinct CDR3 sequences in the sample; 28% occur only once, and 7.7% lies in the top ten. The sequenced sample was blood. These receptors came from a woman under 40 in good health.

The chain carries TRBV2 and TRBJ2-5, with 8 bases lining up with TRBD1. The CDR3 has 14 residues. In germline, CDR1 is SNHLY, CDR2 FYNNEI. With V trimmed by 4 bases and J by 13 bases, 14 bases remained unmatched. The CDR3 sequence: CASSVPGQGSERYF. CDR3 coding DNA: TGTGCCAGCAGTGTTCCCGGACAGGGATCCGAGCGGTACTTC.

This clonotype has more than one count but fewer than ten. The gene calls are TRBV12-3 or TRBV12-4 and TRBJ1-5; 8 bases agree with TRBD1. The V segment lost 6 bases and the J segment 6 bases; nucleotides outside the gene matches: 13. The CDR3 extends over 16 amino acids. CDR3 sequence: CASRITTGDPSQPQHF. The CDR3 region has the DNA TGTGCCAGCAGAATAACGACAGGGGACCCGAGTCAGCCCCAGCATTTT.

This chain links TRBV7-2 with TRBJ2-1, with 10 bases matching TRBD1. The V segment lost 5 bases and the J segment 6 bases; nucleotides outside the gene matches: 7. The CDR3 extends over 15 amino acids. CDR1 and CDR2 (germline): SGHTA, FQGNSA. The CDR3 reads CASSKGGTGANEQFF. CDR3 bases: TGTGCCAGCAGCAAGGGCGGGACAGGGGCCAATGAGCAGTTCTTC.

This clonotype was counted many times. The chain has TRBV20-1 and TRBJ2-1; D may be TRBD1 or TRBD2 (6 bases each). Trimming took 0 bases from V and 7 from J, leaving 13 bases between them. Germline-derived CDR1 and CDR2 are DFQATT and SNEGSKA (reference sequence). The length of the CDR3 is 14 residues. The CDR3 here is CSARDPQGRNEQFF. The CDR3, as DNA: TGCAGTGCTAGAGATCCTCAGGGGAGGAATGAGCAGTTCTTC.

This clonotype was seen more than once but under ten times. The chain links TRBV28 to TRBJ2-1; TRBD2 might be the D (7 bases). CDR3 size: 15 residues. The V and J ends lost 4 bases and 3 bases respectively, with 13 bases between them. Germline V gives CDR1 MDHEN, CDR2 SYDVKM. The CDR3 DNA reads as TGTGCCAGCAGTTCCCCCGGGGGGCTCTACAATGAGCAGTTCTTC. This translates into CASSSPGGLYNEQFF.

This clonotype was counted between two and nine times. V is TRBV20-1 and J is TRBJ1-1; 7 bases agree with TRBD1. The length of the CDR3 is 14 residues. CDR1 and CDR2 from the germline V gene are DFQATT and SNEGSKA (reference sequence). The ends lost 6 bases at V and 2 bases at J; junction bases unmatched: 9. CDR3 sequence: CSAPGGTANTEAFF. CDR3 nucleotide sequence: TGCAGTGCCCCTGGGGGGACAGCTAACACTGAAGCTTTCTTT.

In its sample, this clonotype was seen a few times. The chain links TRBV10-3 to TRBJ2-3; D unresolved. Trimming pared 3 bases from V and 1 base from J, leaving 8 bases between. The CDR3 is 14 residues long. From germline, CDR1 is ENHRY and CDR2 SYGVKD. The CDR3 loop is CAISDKGGTDTQYF. CDR3 nucleotides: TGTGCCATCAGTGATAAAGGTGGCACAGATACGCAGTATTTT.

CDR3 nucleotides: TGCAGCGTGTCCCCGGGATCGACCTACGAGCAGTACTTC. It is translated as CSVSPGSTYEQYF. V gene TRBV29-1 combines with J gene TRBJ2-7, with D tentatively TRBD2 (5 bases). CDR1 and CDR2 from the germline V gene are SQVTM and ANQGSEA. The V and J ends lost 6 bases and 2 bases respectively, with 14 bases between them. The CDR3 length is 13 residues.

This clonotype was seen more than once but under ten times. The chain links TRBV5-1 to TRBJ1-6, with D uncertain. The CDR3 is 15 residues long. CDR1 is SGHRS and CDR2 is YFSETQ in the germline V gene. V was shortened by 0 bases and J by 5 bases, with 9 bases between the two germline ends. CDR3: CASSLAGWDNSPLHF. The CDR3 DNA is TGCGCCAGCAGCTTGGCAGGTTGGGATAATTCACCCCTCCACTTT.

This clonotype was seen many times. The chain has TRBV6-5 and TRBJ2-5; D unclear. V was clipped by 7 bases and J by 8 bases, with 26 bases between them. Per the germline V gene, CDR1 is MNHEY and CDR2 is SVGAGI. The length of the CDR3 is 16 residues. The CDR3 DNA reads TGTGCCAGCACCAAAACCCCTCCCGGAACAAGTTCCACCCAGTACTTC. The encoded protein is CASTKTPPGTSSTQYF.

This clonotype has a handful of counts. The CDR3 is CASSQVLVVYNEQFF. CDR3 nucleotide sequence: TGTGCCAGCAGCCAAGTACTAGTGGTTTACAATGAGCAGTTCTTC. V and J are TRBV3-1 and TRBJ2-1; possible D gene TRBD2, 5 bases. V was cut by 1 base and J by 4 bases, with 11 bases left in between. The CDR3 length is 15 residues. The V gene's germline CDR1 is LGHDT and CDR2 YNNKEL (reference sequence).

There are a few counts of this clonotype. The genes are TRBV5-1 and TRBJ2-1; 9 nucleotides match TRBD2. The germline gives CDR1 SGHRS, CDR2 YFSETQ. V gave up 5 bases and J gave up 4 bases; unmatched junction bases: 4. This CDR3 spans 14 amino acids. In DNA form, the CDR3 reads TGCGCCAGCAGTCGGACTAGCGAGTACAATGAGCAGTTCTTC. This gives the protein CASSRTSEYNEQFF. Complete variable domain (other parts from reference TRBV5-1 and TRBJ2-1): KAGVTQTPRYLIKTRGQQVTLSCSPISGHRSVSWYQQTPGQGLQFLFEYFSETQRNKGNFPGRFSGRQFSNSRSEMNVSTLELGDSALYLCASSRTSEYNEQFFGPGTRLTVL.

This clonotype has just a few counts. The chain recombines TRBV18 with TRBJ1-2; 8 bases agree with TRBD1. The CDR3 contains 15 residues. Germline loops: CDR1 KGHSH, CDR2 LQKENI. V lost 2 bases and J lost 8; bases outside the gene matches: 10. The DNA for the CDR3 is TGTGCCAGCTCACCAATTCAGGGGGCTAAGCAGGGCTACACCTTC. This gives the protein CASSPIQGAKQGYTF.

Ten or more counts support this clonotype. The rearrangement uses TRBV20-1 and TRBJ2-7, with 9 nucleotides matching TRBD2. The CDR3 length is 14 residues. Germline CDR1 DFQATT, CDR2 SNEGSKA (reference sequence). V dropped 3 bases and J dropped 4; count of bases not matched to a gene: 7. CDR3 nucleotides: TGCAGTGCTAGTTTGCGGGAGGGTTCTTACGAGCAGTACTTC. It is translated as CSASLREGSYEQYF.

The chain uses TRBV3-1 and TRBJ1-2, with D unresolved. Deletions cut 4 bases from V and 5 bases from J, with 11 bases between. This CDR3 spans 13 amino acids. Germline CDR1 LGHDT, CDR2 YNNKEL (reference sequence). CDR3 nucleotides: TGTGCCAGCAGCCCTCCGGACCGGTATGGCTACACCTTC. It codes for CASSPPDRYGYTF.

The gene calls are TRBV7-7 and TRBJ2-2; no clear D gene. The CDR3 extends over 14 amino acids. The germline gives CDR1 SSHAT, CDR2 FNYEAQ (reference sequence). With 5 bases removed from V and 2 bases from J, the gap between germline ends came to 9 bases. The CDR3 loop reads CASSTPDNTGELFF. CDR3 in DNA: TGTGCCAGCAGCACACCCGACAACACCGGGGAGCTGTTTTTT.

This rearrangement joins TRBV20-1 to TRBJ2-7; D possibly corresponds to TRBD2 (7 bases). The germline gives CDR1 DFQATT, CDR2 SNEGSKA (reference sequence). The CDR3 runs 14 residues. V lost 5 bases, J lost 2 bases, and 16 bases lay in between. The CDR3 sequence is CSAGKAGTPYEQYF. In DNA form, the CDR3 reads TGCAGTGCTGGCAAAGCGGGGACACCCTACGAGCAGTACTTC.

The chain links TRBV15 to TRBJ2-3; D may correspond to TRBD1 or TRBD2 (5 bases each). V dropped 4 bases and J dropped 0 bases, with 11 bases sitting between them. Germline V gene lookup returns CDR1 LNHNV and CDR2 YYDKDF (reference sequence). This CDR3 comprises 15 residues. The CDR3: CATSTGTPSTDTQYF. CDR3 in DNA: TGTGCCACCAGCACTGGGACGCCCAGCACAGATACGCAGTATTTT. The variable domain in full, with the rest retrieved from reference TRBV15 and TRBJ2-3, is DAMVIQNPRYQVTQFGKPVTLSCSQTLNHNVMYWYQQKSSQAPKLLFHYYDKDFNNEADTPDNFQSRRPNTSFCFLDIRSPGLGDTAMYLCATSTGTPSTDTQYFGPGTRLTVL.

There are many counts of this clonotype. This CDR3 reads CSAGTAPYSNQPQHF. CDR3 DNA: TGCAGTGCTGGGACAGCGCCTTATAGCAATCAGCCCCAGCATTTT. The rearrangement uses TRBV20-1 and TRBJ1-5; 7 bases agree with TRBD1. The junction had 7 bases not matched to a gene; V was cut back by 5 bases and J by 0 bases. Per germline, CDR1 DFQATT and CDR2 SNEGSKA (reference sequence). This CDR3 contains 15 residues.

The V and J genes are TRBV5-1 and TRBJ2-3, with D tentatively TRBD2 (6 bases). The CDR3 consists of 16 residues. CDR1 and CDR2 from the germline V gene are SGHRS and YFSETQ. The V end lost 4 bases, the J end lost 2 bases, and 17 bases lay between the germline ends. The CDR3 protein is CASSDLLADYTDTQYF. Here the CDR3 DNA reads TGCGCCAGCAGCGACCTCTTAGCGGATTACACAGATACGCAGTATTTT.